This T cell receptor (beta chain) appears in the sequencing data of a study of T cells in Graves' hyperthyroidism and ophthalmopathy. Looked up from germline, CDR1 is SGHRS and CDR2 is YFSETQ. Trimming took off 0 bases at V and 10 bases at J, with 14 bases between the two ends. The CDR3 runs to 15 residues. Amplification yielded TCR beta CDR3 regions, with RNA transcripts as the source. The HTBI set primed first-round TCR CDR3 RT-PCR. Each CDR3 protein is one row after TCRdb ran MiXCR on the multiplex PCR reads. The sample yields roughly 380,000 distinct CDR3 sequences, approximately 13% seen once. This clonotype was recorded at least ten times. Participants, patients aged 18 to 65, had newly diagnosed hyperthyroidism with a duration under 2 months.

The TCR was taken from a young man with Graves' hyperthyroidism that later progressed to Graves' ophthalmopathy. The chain employs TRBV5-1 and TRBJ1-6; D perhaps matches TRBD1 (5 bases). The sample comprised blood. The CDR3 is CASSLATNRDSPLHF. The CDR3 coding sequence is TGCGCCAGCAGCTTGGCCACGAATCGGGACTCACCCCTCCACTTT.